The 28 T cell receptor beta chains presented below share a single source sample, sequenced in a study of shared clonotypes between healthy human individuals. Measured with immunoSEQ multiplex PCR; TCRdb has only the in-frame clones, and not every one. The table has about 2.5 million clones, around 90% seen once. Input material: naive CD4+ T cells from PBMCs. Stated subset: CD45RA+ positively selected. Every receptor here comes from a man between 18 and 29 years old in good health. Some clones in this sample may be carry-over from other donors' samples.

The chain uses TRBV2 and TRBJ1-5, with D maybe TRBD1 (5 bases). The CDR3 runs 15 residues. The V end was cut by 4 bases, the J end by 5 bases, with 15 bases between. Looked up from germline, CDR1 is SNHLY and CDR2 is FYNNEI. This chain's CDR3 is CASSGGGASYQPQHF. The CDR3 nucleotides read TGTGCCAGCAGTGGGGGCGGCGCCTCCTATCAGCCCCAGCATTTT.

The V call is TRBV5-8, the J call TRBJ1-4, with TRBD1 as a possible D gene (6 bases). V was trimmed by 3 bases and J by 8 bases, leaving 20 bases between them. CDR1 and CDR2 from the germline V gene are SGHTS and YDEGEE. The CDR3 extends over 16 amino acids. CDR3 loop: CASSSALGGWNEKLFF. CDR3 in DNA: TGTGCCAGCAGCTCCGCCCTAGGGGGTTGGAACGAAAAACTGTTTTTT.

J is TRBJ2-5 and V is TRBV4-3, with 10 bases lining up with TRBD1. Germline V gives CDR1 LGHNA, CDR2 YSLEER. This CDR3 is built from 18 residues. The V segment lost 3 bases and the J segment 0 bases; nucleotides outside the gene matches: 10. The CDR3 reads CASSQGDRGTSYQETQYF. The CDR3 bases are TGCGCCAGCAGCCAGGGGGACAGGGGAACTTCGTACCAAGAGACCCAGTACTTC.

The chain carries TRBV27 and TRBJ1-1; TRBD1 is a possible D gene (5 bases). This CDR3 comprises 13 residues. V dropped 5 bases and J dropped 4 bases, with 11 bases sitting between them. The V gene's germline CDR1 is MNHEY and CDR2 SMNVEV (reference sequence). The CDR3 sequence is CASSQGVGTEAFF. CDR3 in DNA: TGTGCCAGCAGTCAGGGCGTGGGCACTGAAGCTTTCTTT.

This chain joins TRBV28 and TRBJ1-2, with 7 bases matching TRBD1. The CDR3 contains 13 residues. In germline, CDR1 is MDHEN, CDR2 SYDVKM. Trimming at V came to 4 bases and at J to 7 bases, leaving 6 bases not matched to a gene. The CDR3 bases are TGTGCCAGCAGTTCCGCGGGACAGCTTGGCTACACCTTC. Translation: CASSSAGQLGYTF.

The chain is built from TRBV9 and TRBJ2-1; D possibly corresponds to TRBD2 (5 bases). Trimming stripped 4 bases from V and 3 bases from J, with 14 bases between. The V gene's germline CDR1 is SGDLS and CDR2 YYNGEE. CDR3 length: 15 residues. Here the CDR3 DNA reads TGTGCCAGCAGCCGGATATGGAGCGGCTACAATGAGCAGTTCTTC. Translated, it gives CASSRIWSGYNEQFF.

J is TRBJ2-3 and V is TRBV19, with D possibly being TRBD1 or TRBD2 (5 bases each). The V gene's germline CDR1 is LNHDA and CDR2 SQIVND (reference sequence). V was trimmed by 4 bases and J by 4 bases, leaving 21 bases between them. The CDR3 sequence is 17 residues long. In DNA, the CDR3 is TGTGCCAGTAGTACGCCCGGGGCTGAGGAACTGCCAGATACGCAGTATTTT. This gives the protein CASSTPGAEELPDTQYF.

Written as DNA, the CDR3 is TGCGCCAGCAGCCCCGGACAGCGAGTACCAAATTCACCCCTCCACTTT. Translated, it gives CASSPGQRVPNSPLHF. This chain uses TRBV5-1 with TRBJ1-6, with D possibly being TRBD1 (6 bases). Trimming took 4 bases from V and 7 from J, leaving 18 bases between them. Germline values: CDR1 SGHRS, CDR2 YFSETQ. This CDR3 spans 16 amino acids.

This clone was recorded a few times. CDR3 residues: CATSPSNEKLFF. CDR3 nucleotides: TGTGCCACCAGCCCATCCAATGAAAAACTGTTTTTT. This chain links TRBV15 with TRBJ1-4; D gene ambiguous. The CDR3 is 12 amino acids. Trimming pared 5 bases from V and 5 bases from J, leaving 6 bases between. Germline CDR1 LNHNV, CDR2 YYDKDF (reference sequence). Full variable domain (outside the CDR3, taken from reference TRBV15 and TRBJ1-4): DAMVIQNPRYQVTQFGKPVTLSCSQTLNHNVMYWYQQKSSQAPKLLFHYYDKDFNNEADTPDNFQSRRPNTSFCFLDIRSPGLGDTAMYLCATSPSNEKLFFGSGTQLSVL.

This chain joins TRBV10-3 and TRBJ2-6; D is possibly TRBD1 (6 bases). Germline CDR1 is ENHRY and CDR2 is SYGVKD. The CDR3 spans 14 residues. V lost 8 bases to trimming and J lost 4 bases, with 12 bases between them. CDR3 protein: CAIAGASGANVLTF. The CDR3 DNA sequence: TGTGCCATCGCAGGGGCTAGCGGGGCCAACGTCCTGACTTTC.

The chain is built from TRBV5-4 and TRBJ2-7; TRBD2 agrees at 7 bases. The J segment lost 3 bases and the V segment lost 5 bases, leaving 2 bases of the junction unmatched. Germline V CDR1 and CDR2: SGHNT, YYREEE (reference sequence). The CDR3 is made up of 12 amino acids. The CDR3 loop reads CASSSSGYEQYF. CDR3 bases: TGTGCCAGCAGTTCTAGCGGCTACGAGCAGTACTTC.

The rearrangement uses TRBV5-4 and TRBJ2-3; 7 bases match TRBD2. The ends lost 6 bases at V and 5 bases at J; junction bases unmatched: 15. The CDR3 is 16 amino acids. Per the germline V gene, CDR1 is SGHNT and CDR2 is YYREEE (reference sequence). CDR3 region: CASKTGRSGTGDTQYF. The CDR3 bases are TGTGCCAGCAAAACAGGCCGCAGCGGGACTGGAGATACGCAGTATTTT.

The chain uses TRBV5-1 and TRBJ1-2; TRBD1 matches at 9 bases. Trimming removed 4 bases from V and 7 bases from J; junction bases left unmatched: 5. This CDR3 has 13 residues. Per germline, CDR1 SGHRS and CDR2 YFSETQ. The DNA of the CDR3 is TGCGCCAGCAGCAAGGACAGGGGTCCTGGCTACACCTTC. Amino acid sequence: CASSKDRGPGYTF.

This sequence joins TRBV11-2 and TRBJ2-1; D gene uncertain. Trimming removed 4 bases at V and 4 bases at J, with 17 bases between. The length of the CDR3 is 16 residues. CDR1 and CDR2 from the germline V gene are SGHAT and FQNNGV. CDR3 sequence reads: CASSYSNRALYNEQFF. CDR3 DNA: TGTGCCAGCAGCTACAGTAACCGGGCGCTATACAATGAGCAGTTCTTC.

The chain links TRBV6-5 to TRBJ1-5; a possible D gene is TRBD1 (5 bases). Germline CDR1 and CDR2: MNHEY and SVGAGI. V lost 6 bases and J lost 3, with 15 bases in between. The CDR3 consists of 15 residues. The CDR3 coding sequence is TGTGCCAGCAGCGGACGGGGCGGAGCCAATCAGCCCCAGCATTTT. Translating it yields CASSGRGGANQPQHF.

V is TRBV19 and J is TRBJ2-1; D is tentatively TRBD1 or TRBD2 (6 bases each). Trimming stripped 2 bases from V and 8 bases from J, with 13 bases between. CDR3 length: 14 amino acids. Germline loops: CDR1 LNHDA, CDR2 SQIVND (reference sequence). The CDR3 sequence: CASSIRPGGDEQFF. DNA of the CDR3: TGTGCCAGTAGTATAAGGCCCGGGGGCGATGAGCAGTTCTTC.

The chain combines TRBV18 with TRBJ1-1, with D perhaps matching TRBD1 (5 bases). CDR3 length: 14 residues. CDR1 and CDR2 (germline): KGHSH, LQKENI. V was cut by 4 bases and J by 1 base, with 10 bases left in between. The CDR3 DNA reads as TGTGCCAGCTCACTGCAGGGACCGAACACTGAAGCTTTCTTT. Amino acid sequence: CASSLQGPNTEAFF.

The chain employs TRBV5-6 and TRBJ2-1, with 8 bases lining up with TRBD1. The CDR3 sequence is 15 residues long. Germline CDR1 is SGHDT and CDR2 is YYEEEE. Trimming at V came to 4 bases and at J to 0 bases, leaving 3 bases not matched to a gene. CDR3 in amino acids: CASSGDRYSYNEQFF. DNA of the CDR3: TGTGCCAGCAGCGGGGACAGGTACTCCTACAATGAGCAGTTCTTC.

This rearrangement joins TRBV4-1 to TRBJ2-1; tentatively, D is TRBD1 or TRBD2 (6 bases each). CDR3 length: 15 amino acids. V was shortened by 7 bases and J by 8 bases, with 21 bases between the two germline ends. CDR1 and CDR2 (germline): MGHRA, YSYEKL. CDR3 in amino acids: CASTMIGGPGDEQFF. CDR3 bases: TGCGCCAGCACCATGATCGGGGGTCCAGGGGATGAGCAGTTCTTC.

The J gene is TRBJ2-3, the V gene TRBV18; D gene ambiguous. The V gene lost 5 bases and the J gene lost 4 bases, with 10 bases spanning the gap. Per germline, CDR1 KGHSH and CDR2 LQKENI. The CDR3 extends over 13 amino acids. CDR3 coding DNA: TGTGCCAGCTCAGCTTTAGTTGCAGATACGCAGTATTTT. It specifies CASSALVADTQYF.

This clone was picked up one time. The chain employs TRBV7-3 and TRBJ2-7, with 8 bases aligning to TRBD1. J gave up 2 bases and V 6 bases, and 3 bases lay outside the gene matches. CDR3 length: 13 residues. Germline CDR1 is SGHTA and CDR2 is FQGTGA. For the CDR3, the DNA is TGTGCCAGCAGTCAGGGGGCGGCCTACGAGCAGTACTTC. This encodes CASSQGAAYEQYF.

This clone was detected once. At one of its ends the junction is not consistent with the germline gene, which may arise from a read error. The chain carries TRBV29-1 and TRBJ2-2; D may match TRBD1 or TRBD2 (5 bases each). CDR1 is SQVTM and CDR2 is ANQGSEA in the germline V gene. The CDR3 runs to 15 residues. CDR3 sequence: CSVEGTAQNTGELFF. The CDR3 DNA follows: TGCAGCGTCGAAGGGACCGCTCAGAACACCGGGGAGCTGTTTTTT.

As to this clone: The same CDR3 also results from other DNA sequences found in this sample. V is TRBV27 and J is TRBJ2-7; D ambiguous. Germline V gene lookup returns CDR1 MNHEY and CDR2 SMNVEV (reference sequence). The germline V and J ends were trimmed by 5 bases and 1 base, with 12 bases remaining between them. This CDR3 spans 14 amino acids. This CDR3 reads CASSPRTDSYEQYF. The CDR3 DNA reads TGTGCCAGCAGTCCTAGGACGGATTCCTACGAGCAGTACTTC.

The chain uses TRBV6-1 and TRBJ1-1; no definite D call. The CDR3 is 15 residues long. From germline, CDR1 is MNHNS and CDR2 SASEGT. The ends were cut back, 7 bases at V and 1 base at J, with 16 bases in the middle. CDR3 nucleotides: TGTGCCAGCATTCCACCGGGGAGCGCGAACACTGAAGCTTTCTTT. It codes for CASIPPGSANTEAFF.

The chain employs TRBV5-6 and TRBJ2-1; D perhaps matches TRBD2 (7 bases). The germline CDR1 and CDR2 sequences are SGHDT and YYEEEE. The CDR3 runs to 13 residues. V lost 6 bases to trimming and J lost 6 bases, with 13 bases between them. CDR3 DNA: TGTGCCAGCAACCATAGGGGGGGCAATGAGCAGTTCTTC. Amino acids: CASNHRGGNEQFF.

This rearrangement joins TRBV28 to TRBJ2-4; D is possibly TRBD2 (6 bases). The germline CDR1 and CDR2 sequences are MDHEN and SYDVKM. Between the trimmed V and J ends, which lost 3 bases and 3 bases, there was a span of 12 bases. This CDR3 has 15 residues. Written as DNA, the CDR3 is TGTGCCAGCAGTTTGGGGGGACTCGTCAAAAACATTCAGTACTTC. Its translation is CASSLGGLVKNIQYF.

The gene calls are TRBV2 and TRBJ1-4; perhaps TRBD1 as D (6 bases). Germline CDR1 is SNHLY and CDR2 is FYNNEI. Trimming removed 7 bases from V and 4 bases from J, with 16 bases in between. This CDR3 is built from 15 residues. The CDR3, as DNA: TGTGCCAGCAAGTCTACAGGGCTTAGTAATGAAAAACTGTTTTTT. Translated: CASKSTGLSNEKLFF.

DNA for the CDR3: TGTGCCAGCAGCCATTCCGAACAGGGGGAAGAGACCCAGTACTTC. This sequence encodes CASSHSEQGEETQYF. The chain recombines TRBV7-7 with TRBJ2-5; 8 bases align to TRBD1. The V gene end was trimmed by 5 bases and the J gene end by 3 bases; junction bases not matched to a gene: 8. CDR1 and CDR2 from the germline V gene are SSHAT and FNYEAQ (reference sequence). This CDR3 region has 15 residues.